This entry lists 21 T cell receptor beta chains sequenced from one sample in a study of blood T cell repertoires in COVID-19. Sequencing used immunoSEQ multiplex PCR; TCRdb keeps in-frame clones, though not all of them. The sample includes 220,000 or so clones, about 91% of them seen just once. Sequenced input: PBMCs or T cells enriched from blood (not recorded which). The receptors come from a woman in her fifties or sixties with acute COVID-19.

The genes are TRBV28 and TRBJ2-6; D remains unclear. This CDR3 region has 13 residues. Trimming shortened V by 7 bases and J by 1 base, and 5 bases separated the two germline ends. Per germline, CDR1 MDHEN and CDR2 SYDVKM. The CDR3: CASMLSGANVLTF. The CDR3 region has the DNA TGTGCCAGCATGTTATCTGGGGCCAACGTCCTGACTTTC.

The chain couples TRBV3-1 (or the pseudogene TRBV3-2) to TRBJ2-4, with TRBD2 as a possible D gene (7 bases). Germline V gene lookup returns CDR1 LGHDT and CDR2 YNNKEL (reference sequence). With 0 bases removed from V and 0 bases from J, the gap between germline ends came to 21 bases. The CDR3 spans 20 residues. In DNA, the CDR3 is TGTGCCAGCAGCCAAGATCCTGAGCGGAGGGGGGGCCTAGCCAAAAACATTCAGTACTTC. Residues: CASSQDPERRGGLAKNIQYF.

V and J are TRBV2 and TRBJ1-5; 7 bases map to TRBD1. This CDR3 has 14 residues. Germline V gene data show CDR1 as SNHLY and CDR2 as FYNNEI. V dropped 6 bases and J dropped 7; count of bases not matched to a gene: 9. DNA for the CDR3: TGTGCCAGCAGCGAGCCGGGACAGTGGCAGCCCCAGCATTTT. It yields the protein CASSEPGQWQPQHF.

This rearrangement joins TRBV12-3 or TRBV12-4 to TRBJ1-1; D unresolved. The CDR3 totals 12 residues. V was shortened by 10 bases and J by 1 base, with 10 bases between the two germline ends. DNA for the CDR3: TGTGCCACCAAACGGGGGAACACTGAAGCTTTCTTT. It codes for CATKRGNTEAFF.

CDR3 in amino acids: CASSARGADYGYTF. The CDR3 coding sequence is TGTGCCAGCAGCGCCCGGGGGGCCGACTATGGCTACACCTTC. This chain links TRBV7-8 with TRBJ1-2, with a possible D match to TRBD1 (6 bases). The CDR3 sequence is 14 residues long. The V gene's germline CDR1 is SGHVS and CDR2 FQNEAQ. V was cut by 5 bases and J by 3 bases, with 13 bases left in between.

J is TRBJ1-5 and V is TRBV6-5; D is unresolved. V lost 8 bases to trimming and J lost 2 bases, with 13 bases between them. There are 14 residues in the CDR3. Germline V gene data show CDR1 as MNHEY and CDR2 as SVGAGI. The CDR3 reads CASETRERNQPQHF. The DNA of the CDR3 is TGTGCCAGCGAGACTAGGGAGCGCAATCAGCCCCAGCATTTT.

V usage is TRBV10-3 and J usage is TRBJ1-3; D is unclear. V lost 3 bases, J lost 0 bases, and 12 bases lay in between. The germline CDR1 and CDR2 sequences are ENHRY and SYGVKD. This CDR3 region has 16 residues. The CDR3 is CAISDPDTTSGNTIYF. The CDR3 bases are TGTGCCATCAGTGACCCCGACACAACCTCTGGAAACACCATATATTTT.

The rearrangement uses TRBV28 and TRBJ1-5; D possibly corresponds to TRBD1 (6 bases). V lost 1 base and J lost 7, with 17 bases in between. The CDR3 has 16 residues. Germline-derived CDR1 and CDR2 are MDHEN and SYDVKM. Here the CDR3 reads CASSLFQGLMEQPQHF. In DNA, the CDR3 is TGTGCCAGCAGTTTATTTCAGGGGTTGATGGAACAGCCCCAGCATTTT.

V gene TRBV4-2 combines with J gene TRBJ2-5; TRBD2 might be the D (6 bases). Germline CDR1 reads LGHNA; CDR2 reads YNFKEQ. The CDR3 spans 17 residues. V was cut by 3 bases and J by 0 bases, with 17 bases left in between. The CDR3 loop is CASSHLLDPSDQETQYF. The CDR3 coding sequence is TGTGCCAGCAGCCACTTACTAGATCCTAGCGACCAAGAGACCCAGTACTTC.

The V and J genes are TRBV9 and TRBJ2-2; D unclear. This CDR3 region has 15 residues. In germline, CDR1 is SGDLS, CDR2 YYNGEE. V lost 4 bases, J lost 6 bases, and 16 bases lay in between. CDR3: CASSPPQAAPGELFF. Here the CDR3 DNA reads TGTGCCAGCAGCCCACCCCAGGCTGCCCCCGGGGAGCTGTTTTTT.

This chain uses TRBV5-1 with TRBJ1-1; D remains unclear. The CDR3 extends over 14 amino acids. Germline V CDR1 and CDR2: SGHRS, YFSETQ. V was shortened by 1 base and J by 3 bases, with 10 bases between the two germline ends. CDR3 in amino acids: CASSLSMGYTEAFF. The CDR3 DNA is TGCGCCAGCAGCTTGTCTATGGGCTACACTGAAGCTTTCTTT.

V and J are TRBV19 and TRBJ1-1; D may be TRBD1 (5 bases). Germline values: CDR1 LNHDA, CDR2 SQIVND (reference sequence). The V end was cut by 5 bases, the J end by 3 bases, with 16 bases between. The CDR3 covers 15 residues. CDR3: CASSPMSRGDTEAFF. CDR3 coding DNA: TGTGCCAGTAGTCCTATGTCCCGGGGGGACACTGAAGCTTTCTTT.

The rearrangement joins TRBV28 to TRBJ1-5, with 9 nucleotides matching TRBD1. Trimming at V came to 0 bases and at J to 11 bases, leaving 11 bases not matched to a gene. Germline V lookup: CDR1 MDHEN, CDR2 SYDVKM. This CDR3 has 16 residues. CDR3 amino acids: CASSLWKQGAFRSQHF. The CDR3 nucleotides read TGTGCCAGCAGTTTATGGAAACAGGGGGCTTTCAGGTCCCAGCATTTT.

The chain uses TRBV5-1 and TRBJ2-3; D unresolved. Germline V gene data show CDR1 as SGHRS and CDR2 as YFSETQ. V was trimmed by 0 bases and J by 1 base, leaving 12 bases between them. The CDR3 is 16 residues long. In DNA form, the CDR3 reads TGCGCCAGCAGCTTGGGTCAGGTCGGTGGCACAGATACGCAGTATTTT. Its translation: CASSLGQVGGTDTQYF.

This clone was picked up a small number of times. The CDR3 reads CASSLELAGAVEQYF. The CDR3 DNA sequence: TGTGCCAGCAGCTTGGAGCTAGCGGGAGCCGTCGAGCAGTACTTC. The genes are TRBV5-5 and TRBJ2-7; 10 bases are shared with TRBD2. J was trimmed by 6 bases and V by 0 bases; bases with no gene match: 6. The CDR3 extends over 15 amino acids. Germline CDR1 and CDR2: SGHKS and YYEKEE (reference sequence).

This clone was seen more than once but under ten times. An end of the junction does not agree with germline; a read error may underlie this. The J gene is TRBJ2-1, the V gene TRBV11-1; TRBD2 aligns across 15 bases. The CDR3 totals 14 residues. CDR1 is SGHAT and CDR2 is FQDESV in the germline V gene (reference sequence). The CDR3 is CASSEPGLAGGRIF. The CDR3 DNA follows: TGTGCCAGCAGCGAACCGGGACTAGCGGGAGGAAGAATCTTC.

The chain employs TRBV11-2 and TRBJ1-1; D is perhaps TRBD1 (6 bases). There are 15 residues in the CDR3. Trimming left V 2 bases short and J 1 base short, with 11 bases between. Looked up from germline, CDR1 is SGHAT and CDR2 is FQNNGV. The CDR3 loop reads CASSLSGTWNTEAFF. In DNA, the CDR3 is TGTGCCAGCAGCTTATCCGGGACATGGAACACTGAAGCTTTCTTT. The entire variable domain, with the rest obtained from reference TRBV11-2 and TRBJ1-1, is as follows: EAGVAQSPRYKIIEKRQSVAFWCNPISGHATLYWYQQILGQGPKLLIQFQNNGVVDDSQLPKDRFSAERLKGVDSTLKIQPAKLEDSAVYLCASSLSGTWNTEAFFGQGTRLTVV.

The chain recombines TRBV11-2 with TRBJ1-4, with D unresolved. The CDR3 runs 15 residues. The germline gives CDR1 SGHAT, CDR2 FQNNGV. V gave up 0 bases and J gave up 3 bases, with 8 bases separating them. CDR3 DNA: TGTGCCAGCAGCTTAGATTGGGAGGCTAATGAAAAACTGTTTTTT. It yields the protein CASSLDWEANEKLFF. Based on the CDR3 plus reference TRBV11-2 and TRBJ1-4, the full variable domain is EAGVAQSPRYKIIEKRQSVAFWCNPISGHATLYWYQQILGQGPKLLIQFQNNGVVDDSQLPKDRFSAERLKGVDSTLKIQPAKLEDSAVYLCASSLDWEANEKLFFGSGTQLSVL.

This clone occurred once. The gene calls are TRBV27 and TRBJ2-6; 10 bases map to TRBD1. Germline V gene data show CDR1 as MNHEY and CDR2 as SMNVEV (reference sequence). J lost 2 bases, V lost 1 base, and 5 bases had no gene match. The CDR3 spans 18 residues. The CDR3 reads CASSLYRDRGPGANVLTF. CDR3 nucleotides: TGTGCCAGCAGTTTATACAGAGACAGGGGGCCTGGGGCCAACGTCCTGACTTTC.

This rearrangement joins TRBV5-1 to TRBJ2-2; 8 bases are a match to TRBD2. Per the germline V gene, CDR1 is SGHRS and CDR2 is YFSETQ. This CDR3 has 14 amino acids. V was pared by 6 bases and J by 5 bases, with 6 bases of the junction left unmatched. CDR3 DNA sequence: TGCGCCAGCACCGAGGCGGGGGGAACCGGGGAGCTGTTTTTT. Translation: CASTEAGGTGELFF.

V gene TRBV29-1 combines with J gene TRBJ2-7, with TRBD2 identical over 10 bases. The germline CDR1 and CDR2 sequences are SQVTM and ANQGSEA. The ends lost 4 bases at V and 4 bases at J; junction bases unmatched: 4. This CDR3 is 13 amino acids long. Here the CDR3 DNA reads TGCAGCGTTGCCGCTAGCGGGAGTTACGAGCAGTACTTC. Translation gives CSVAASGSYEQYF.